The 8 T cell receptor beta chains below come from one sample, sequenced in a study of T cell clones after liver transplantation. Using immunoSEQ multiplex PCR, the repertoire was profiled, and TCRdb retains in-frame clones only, with some absent. Counted here are tens of thousands of clones, about 92% occurring once; the ten biggest clones make up 2% to 3%. The sequenced sample was CD4+ T cells from blood, obtained before liver transplant. These receptors all come from a human donor who received a liver transplant.

This rearrangement joins TRBV5-4 to TRBJ2-3; the D gene is possibly TRBD1 (6 bases). The CDR3 consists of 15 residues. The germline V gene has CDR1 SGHNT and CDR2 YYREEE (reference sequence). V shed 0 bases and J shed 1 base, with 9 bases lying between them. CDR3 sequence (DNA): TGTGCCAGCAGCTTGGGAGAGGGGGGCACAGATACGCAGTATTTT. Its translation: CASSLGEGGTDTQYF. Variable domain in full (rest from reference TRBV5-4 and TRBJ2-3): ETGVTQSPTHLIKTRGQQVTLRCSSQSGHNTVSWYQQALGQGPQFIFQYYREEENGRGNFPPRFSGLQFPNYSSELNVNALELDDSALYLCASSLGEGGTDTQYFGPGTRLTVL.

J is TRBJ2-1 and V is TRBV9; 9 bases line up with TRBD1. The CDR3 runs 16 residues. Germline trimming cut 4 bases from V and 8 bases from J; bases unmatched to any gene: 13. Looked up from germline, CDR1 is SGDLS and CDR2 is YYNGEE. CDR3 nucleotide sequence: TGTGCCAGCAGCTTAGACGGAGGACAGGGGTGGGATGAGCAGTTCTTC. Translating gives CASSLDGGQGWDEQFF.

The V and J genes are TRBV5-4 and TRBJ2-4, with D maybe TRBD2 (6 bases). Germline values: CDR1 SGHNT, CDR2 YYREEE (reference sequence). This CDR3 comprises 14 residues. With 0 bases removed from V and 3 bases from J, the gap between germline ends came to 7 bases. CDR3 in DNA: TGTGCCAGCAGCTTGGGCGGGGACAAAAACATTCAGTACTTC. Its protein product is CASSLGGDKNIQYF. Drawing the rest from reference TRBV5-4 and TRBJ2-4, the complete variable domain is ETGVTQSPTHLIKTRGQQVTLRCSSQSGHNTVSWYQQALGQGPQFIFQYYREEENGRGNFPPRFSGLQFPNYSSELNVNALELDDSALYLCASSLGGDKNIQYFGAGTRLSVL.

This chain joins TRBV4-2 and TRBJ2-5, with 7 bases identical to TRBD2. CDR1 and CDR2 (germline): LGHNA, YNFKEQ. The CDR3 is 21 residues long. With 1 base clipped from V and 0 bases from J, the junction kept 20 bases outside the gene matches. CDR3 in DNA: TGTGCCAGCAGCCAAGCCGCACCCTTTGGCCGAGCGGGACTGTACCAAGAGACCCAGTACTTC. It translates to CASSQAAPFGRAGLYQETQYF.

The V and J genes are TRBV15 and TRBJ2-3; 14 bases are a match to TRBD2. The germline CDR1 and CDR2 sequences are LNHNV and YYDKDF (reference sequence). There are 17 residues in the CDR3. J was trimmed by 1 base and V by 3 bases; bases with no gene match: 3. This CDR3 reads CATSSGTSGSRTDTQYF. The CDR3 region has the DNA TGTGCCACCAGCAGCGGGACTAGCGGGAGTCGCACAGATACGCAGTATTTT.

This sequence joins TRBV28 and TRBJ1-6, with 10 bases lining up with TRBD1. J gave up 9 bases and V 5 bases, and 4 bases lay outside the gene matches. The CDR3 is 14 amino acids. Germline loops: CDR1 MDHEN, CDR2 SYDVKM. The CDR3 region is CASSRGTGASPLHF. The DNA for the CDR3 is TGTGCCAGCAGTAGGGGGACAGGGGCTTCACCCCTCCACTTT.

This chain connects TRBV18 to TRBJ2-3; a weak D match, TRBD1 (5 bases). Trimming stripped 3 bases from V and 2 bases from J, with 9 bases between. CDR3 length equals 14 residues. Germline V CDR1 and CDR2: KGHSH, LQKENI. CDR3: CASSPLQATDTQYF. CDR3 in DNA: TGTGCCAGCTCACCCTTACAGGCCACAGATACGCAGTATTTT.

The chain uses TRBV2 and TRBJ2-1; D is unresolved. CDR1 and CDR2 (germline): SNHLY, FYNNEI. V was pared by 2 bases and J by 7 bases, with 3 bases between. The CDR3 is 11 amino acids. CDR3 in DNA: TGTGCCAGCAGTGAAAGAAATGAGCAGTTCTTC. Its translation: CASSERNEQFF.